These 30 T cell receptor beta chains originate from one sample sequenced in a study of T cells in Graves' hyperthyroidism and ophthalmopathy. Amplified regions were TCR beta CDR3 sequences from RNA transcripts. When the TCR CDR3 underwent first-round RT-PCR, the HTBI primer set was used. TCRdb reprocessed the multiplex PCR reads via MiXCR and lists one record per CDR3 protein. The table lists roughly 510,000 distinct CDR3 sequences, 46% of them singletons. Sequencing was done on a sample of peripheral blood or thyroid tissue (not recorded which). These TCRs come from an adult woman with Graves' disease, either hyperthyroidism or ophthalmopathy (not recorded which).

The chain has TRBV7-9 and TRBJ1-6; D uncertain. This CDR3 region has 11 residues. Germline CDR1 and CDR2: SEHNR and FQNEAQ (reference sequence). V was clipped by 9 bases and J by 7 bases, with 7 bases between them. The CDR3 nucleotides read TGTGCCAGTGGACCGAATTCACCCCTCCACTTT. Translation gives CASGPNSPLHF.

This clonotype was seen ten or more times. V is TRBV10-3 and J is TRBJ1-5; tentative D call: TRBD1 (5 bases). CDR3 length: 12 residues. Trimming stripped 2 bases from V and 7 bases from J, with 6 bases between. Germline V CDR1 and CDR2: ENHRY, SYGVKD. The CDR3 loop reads CAISEGAQPQHF. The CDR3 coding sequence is TGTGCCATCAGTGAGGGGGCGCAGCCCCAGCATTTT.

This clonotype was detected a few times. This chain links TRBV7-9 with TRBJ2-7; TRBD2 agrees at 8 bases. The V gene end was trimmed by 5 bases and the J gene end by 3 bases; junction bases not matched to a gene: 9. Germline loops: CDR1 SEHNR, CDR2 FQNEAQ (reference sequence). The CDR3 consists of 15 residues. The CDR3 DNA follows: TGTGCCAGCAGCAAACCCGGGACTAGATACTACGAGCAGTACTTC. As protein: CASSKPGTRYYEQYF.

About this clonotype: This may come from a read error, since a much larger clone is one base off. DNA for the CDR3: TGTGCCAGCAGCCTAGGTCCCGAGCCAACCGGGGAGCTGTTTTTT. Translation gives CASSLGPEPTGELFF. This sequence joins TRBV7-3 and TRBJ2-2, with D hard to call. CDR3 length: 15 amino acids. Trimming pared 5 bases from V and 5 bases from J, leaving 15 bases between. Germline-derived CDR1 and CDR2 are SGHTA and FQGTGA.

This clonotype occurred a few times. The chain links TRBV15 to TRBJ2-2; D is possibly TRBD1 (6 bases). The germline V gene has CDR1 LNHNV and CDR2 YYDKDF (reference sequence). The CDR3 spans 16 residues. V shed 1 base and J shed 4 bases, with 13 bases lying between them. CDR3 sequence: CATSRVWQGFTGELFF. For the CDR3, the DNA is TGTGCCACCAGCAGAGTTTGGCAGGGGTTCACCGGGGAGCTGTTTTTT. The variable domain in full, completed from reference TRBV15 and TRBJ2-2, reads DAMVIQNPRYQVTQFGKPVTLSCSQTLNHNVMYWYQQKSSQAPKLLFHYYDKDFNNEADTPDNFQSRRPNTSFCFLDIRSPGLGDTAMYLCATSRVWQGFTGELFFGEGSRLTVL.

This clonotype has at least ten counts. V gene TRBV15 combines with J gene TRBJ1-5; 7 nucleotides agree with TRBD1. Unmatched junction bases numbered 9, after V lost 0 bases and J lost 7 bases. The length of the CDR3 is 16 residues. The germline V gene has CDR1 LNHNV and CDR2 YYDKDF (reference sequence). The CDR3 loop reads CATSRDLGRGGQPQHF. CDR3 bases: TGTGCCACCAGCAGAGATCTCGGCAGGGGGGGGCAGCCCCAGCATTTT.

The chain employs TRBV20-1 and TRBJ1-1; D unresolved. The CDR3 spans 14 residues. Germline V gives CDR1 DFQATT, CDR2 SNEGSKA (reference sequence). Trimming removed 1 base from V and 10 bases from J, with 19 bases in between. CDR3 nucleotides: TGCAGTGCTAGAGGAGAGCAGGAGTACGTCCGAGCTTTCTTT. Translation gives CSARGEQEYVRAFF.

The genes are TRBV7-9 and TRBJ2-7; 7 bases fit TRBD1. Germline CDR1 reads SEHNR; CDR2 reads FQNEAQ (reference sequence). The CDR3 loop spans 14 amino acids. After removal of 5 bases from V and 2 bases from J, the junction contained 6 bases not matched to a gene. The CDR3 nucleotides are TGTGCCAGCAGCCCCCCGGGACAGACCTACGAGCAGTACTTC. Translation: CASSPPGQTYEQYF.

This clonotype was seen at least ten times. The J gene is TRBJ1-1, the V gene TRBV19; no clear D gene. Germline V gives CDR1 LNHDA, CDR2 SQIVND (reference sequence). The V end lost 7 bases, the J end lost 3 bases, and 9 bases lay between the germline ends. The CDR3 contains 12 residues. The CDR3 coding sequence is TGTGCCAGTACCCTGAAGGACACTGAAGCTTTCTTT. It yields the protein CASTLKDTEAFF.

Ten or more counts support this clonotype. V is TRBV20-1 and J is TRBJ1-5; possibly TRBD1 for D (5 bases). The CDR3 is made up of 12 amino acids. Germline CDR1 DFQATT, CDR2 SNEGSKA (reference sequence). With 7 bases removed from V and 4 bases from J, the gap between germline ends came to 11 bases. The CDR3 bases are TGCAGTGGCAGGGATGGAAATCAGCCCCAGCATTTT. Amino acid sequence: CSGRDGNQPQHF.

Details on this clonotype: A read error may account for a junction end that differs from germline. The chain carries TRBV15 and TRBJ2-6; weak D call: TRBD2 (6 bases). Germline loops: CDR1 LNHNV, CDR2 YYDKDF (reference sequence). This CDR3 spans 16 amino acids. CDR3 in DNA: TGTGCCGCCAGTACGGGGGAGGACTCTGGGGCCAACGTCCTGACTTTC. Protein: CAASTGEDSGANVLTF.

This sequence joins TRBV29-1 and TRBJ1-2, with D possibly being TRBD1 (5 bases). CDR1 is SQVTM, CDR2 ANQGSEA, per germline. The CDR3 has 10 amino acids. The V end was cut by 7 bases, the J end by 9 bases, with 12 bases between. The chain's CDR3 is CSGGTDSYTF. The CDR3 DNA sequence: TGCAGCGGGGGGACGGACAGCTACACCTTC. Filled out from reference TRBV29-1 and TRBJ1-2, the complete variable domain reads SAVISQKPSRDICQRGTSLTIQCQVDSQVTMMFWYRQQPGQSLTLIATANQGSEATYESGFVIDKFPISRPNLTFSTLTVSNMSPEDSSIYLCSGGTDSYTFGSGTRLTVV.

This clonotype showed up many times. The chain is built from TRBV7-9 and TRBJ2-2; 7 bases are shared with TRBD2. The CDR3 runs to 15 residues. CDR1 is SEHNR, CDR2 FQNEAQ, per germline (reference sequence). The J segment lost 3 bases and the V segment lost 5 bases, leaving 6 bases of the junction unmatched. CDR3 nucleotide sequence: TGTGCCAGCAGCCCCTTAGCGGGTTACACCGGGGAGCTGTTTTTT. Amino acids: CASSPLAGYTGELFF.

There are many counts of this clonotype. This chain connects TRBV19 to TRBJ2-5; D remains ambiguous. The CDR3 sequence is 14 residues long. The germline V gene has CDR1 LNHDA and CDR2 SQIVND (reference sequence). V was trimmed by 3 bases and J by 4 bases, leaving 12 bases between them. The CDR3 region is CASSMVGLGETQYF. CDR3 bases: TGTGCCAGTAGTATGGTGGGGTTGGGAGAGACCCAGTACTTC.

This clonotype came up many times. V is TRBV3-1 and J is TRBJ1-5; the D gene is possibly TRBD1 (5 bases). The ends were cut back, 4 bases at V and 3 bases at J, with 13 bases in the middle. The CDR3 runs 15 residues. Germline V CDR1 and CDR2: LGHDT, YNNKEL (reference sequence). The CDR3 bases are TGTGCCAGCAGCCCCAGGCAGGGTGACAATCAGCCCCAGCATTTT. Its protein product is CASSPRQGDNQPQHF.

For the CDR3, the DNA is TGTGCCAGCAGTCGGGACAGGGACGAGCAGTACTTC. Encoded protein: CASSRDRDEQYF. The rearrangement uses TRBV2 and TRBJ2-7; TRBD1 matches 9 bases. V gave up 5 bases and J gave up 5 bases; unmatched junction bases: 1. This CDR3 contains 12 residues. From germline, CDR1 is SNHLY and CDR2 FYNNEI.

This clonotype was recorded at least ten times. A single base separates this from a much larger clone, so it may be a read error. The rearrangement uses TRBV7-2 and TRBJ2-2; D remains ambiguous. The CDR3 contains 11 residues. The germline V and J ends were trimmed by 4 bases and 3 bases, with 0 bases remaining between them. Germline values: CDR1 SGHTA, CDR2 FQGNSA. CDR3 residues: CASSYTGELFF. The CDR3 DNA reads TGTGCCAGCAGCTACACCGGGGAGCTGTTTTTT. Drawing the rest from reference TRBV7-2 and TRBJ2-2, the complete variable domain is GAGVSQSPSNKVTEKGKDVELRCDPISGHTALYWYRQSLGQGLEFLIYFQGNSAPDKSGLPSDRFSAERTGGSVSTLTIQRTQQEDSAVYLCASSYTGELFFGEGSRLTVL.

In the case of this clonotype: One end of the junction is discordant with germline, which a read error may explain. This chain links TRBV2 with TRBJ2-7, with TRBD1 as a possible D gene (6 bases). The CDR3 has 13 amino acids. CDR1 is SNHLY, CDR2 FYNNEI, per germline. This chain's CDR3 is CAISYRDSYEQYF. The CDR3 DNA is TGTGCCATCAGTTACAGGGACTCCTACGAGCAGTACTTC.

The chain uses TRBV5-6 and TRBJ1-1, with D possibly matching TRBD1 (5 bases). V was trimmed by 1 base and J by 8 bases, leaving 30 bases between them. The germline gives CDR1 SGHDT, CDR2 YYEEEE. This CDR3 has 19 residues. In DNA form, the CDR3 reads TGTGCCAGCAGCTTGACAGGCAATCAGCCCCCCTTCACTGGCACAGAAGCTTTCTTT. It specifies CASSLTGNQPPFTGTEAFF.

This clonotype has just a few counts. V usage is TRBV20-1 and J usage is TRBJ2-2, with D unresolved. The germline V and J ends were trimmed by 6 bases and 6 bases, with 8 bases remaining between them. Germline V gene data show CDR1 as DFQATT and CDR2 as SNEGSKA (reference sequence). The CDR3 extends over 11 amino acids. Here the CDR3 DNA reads TGCAGTGCCCCTCTGCCCGGGGAGCTGTTTTTT. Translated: CSAPLPGELFF.

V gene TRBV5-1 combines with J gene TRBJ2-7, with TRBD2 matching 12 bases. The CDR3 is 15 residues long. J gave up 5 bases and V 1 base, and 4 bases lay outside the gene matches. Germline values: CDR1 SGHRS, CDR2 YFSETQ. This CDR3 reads CASSLILAGGDEQYF. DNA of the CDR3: TGCGCCAGCAGCTTGATACTAGCGGGAGGAGACGAGCAGTACTTC.

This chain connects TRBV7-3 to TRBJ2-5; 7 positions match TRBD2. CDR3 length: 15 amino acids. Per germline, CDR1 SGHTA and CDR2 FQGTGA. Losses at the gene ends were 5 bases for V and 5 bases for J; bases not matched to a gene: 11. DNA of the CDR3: TGTGCCAGCAGCGGAGGACTAGACGGATGGGAGACCCAGTACTTC. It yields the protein CASSGGLDGWETQYF.

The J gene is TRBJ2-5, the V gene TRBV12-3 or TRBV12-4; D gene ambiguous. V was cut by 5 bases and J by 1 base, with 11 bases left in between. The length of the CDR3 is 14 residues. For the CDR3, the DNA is TGTGCCAGCAGTCCCGATCGGTCCCAAGAGACCCAGTACTTC. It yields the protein CASSPDRSQETQYF.

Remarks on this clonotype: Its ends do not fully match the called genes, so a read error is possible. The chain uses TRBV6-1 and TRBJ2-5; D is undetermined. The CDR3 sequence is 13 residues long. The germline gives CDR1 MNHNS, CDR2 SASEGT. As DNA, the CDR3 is TGTGCCAGCAGCCCCAAACTTCCAGAGTCCCAGTACTTC. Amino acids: CASSPKLPESQYF.

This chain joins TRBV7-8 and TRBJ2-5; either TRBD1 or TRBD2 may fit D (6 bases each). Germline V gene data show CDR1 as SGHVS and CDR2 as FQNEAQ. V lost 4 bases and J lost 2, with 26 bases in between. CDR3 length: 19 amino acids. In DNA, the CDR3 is TGTGCCAGCAGCTCCGCCCACAGGGAAGTGGGGGGCGCTCAAGAGACCCAGTACTTC. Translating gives CASSSAHREVGGAQETQYF.

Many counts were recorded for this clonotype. This chain's CDR3 is CASSRPGYGYTF. The CDR3 coding sequence is TGTGCCAGCAGCCGCCCTGGGTATGGCTACACCTTC. The rearrangement links TRBV12-3 or TRBV12-4 to TRBJ1-2; no definite D call. This CDR3 is 12 amino acids long. Between the trimmed V and J ends, which lost 6 bases and 5 bases, there was a span of 10 bases.

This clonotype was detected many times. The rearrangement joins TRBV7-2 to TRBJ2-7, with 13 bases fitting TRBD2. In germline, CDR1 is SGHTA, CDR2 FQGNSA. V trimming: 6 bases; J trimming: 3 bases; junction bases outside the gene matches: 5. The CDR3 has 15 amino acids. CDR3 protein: CASRQTSGGGYEQYF. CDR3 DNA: TGTGCCAGCAGACAAACTAGCGGGGGGGGCTACGAGCAGTACTTC.

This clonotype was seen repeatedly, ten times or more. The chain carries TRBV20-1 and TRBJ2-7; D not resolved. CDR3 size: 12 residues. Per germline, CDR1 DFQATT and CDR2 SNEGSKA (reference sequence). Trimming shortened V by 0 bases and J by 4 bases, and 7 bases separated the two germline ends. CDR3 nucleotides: TGCAGTGCTAGAGATAGAGAGTACGAGCAGTACTTC. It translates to CSARDREYEQYF.

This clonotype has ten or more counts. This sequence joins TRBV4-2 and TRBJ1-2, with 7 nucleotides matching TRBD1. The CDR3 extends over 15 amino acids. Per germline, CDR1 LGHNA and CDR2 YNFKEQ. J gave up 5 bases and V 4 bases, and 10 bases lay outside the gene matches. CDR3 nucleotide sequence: TGTGCCAGCAGCCTAGCGACAGGGTGGGAGTATGGCTACACCTTC. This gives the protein CASSLATGWEYGYTF.

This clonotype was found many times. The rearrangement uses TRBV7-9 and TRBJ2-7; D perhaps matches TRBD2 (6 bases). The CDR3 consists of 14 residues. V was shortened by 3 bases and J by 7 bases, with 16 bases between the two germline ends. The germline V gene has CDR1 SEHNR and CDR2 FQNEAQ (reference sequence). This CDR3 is CASSFGGSVKEQYF. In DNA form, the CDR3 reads TGTGCCAGCAGCTTCGGAGGGTCGGTGAAAGAGCAGTACTTC.